Shown below are 22 T cell receptor beta chains from a single sample sequenced in a study of vaccination and CD4 T cells after COVID-19. Sequencing of the DNA from cultured CD4+ T cells was carried out with the Oncomine TCR Beta short-read assay. A single record per CDR3 protein comes from TCRdb applying MiXCR to the PCR reads. Of 3,000 to 4,500 distinct CDR3 sequences in the sample, about 40% are singletons; the top ten hold roughly 30%. Sample treatment: approximately nine-day PBMC culture with coronavirus spike peptide pools or control peptides (ViraFEST assay). These TCRs are of unknown antigen specificity. Sequencing used CD4+ T cells from blood, cultured in vitro. The receptors stem from a human donor who had recovered from COVID-19.

This chain joins TRBV19 and TRBJ2-1; 9 nucleotides line up with TRBD2. Germline V gene sequence: CDR1 LNHDA, CDR2 SQIVND (reference sequence). There are 15 residues in the CDR3. The junction had 6 bases not matched to a gene; V was cut back by 7 bases and J by 2 bases. The CDR3 DNA follows: TGTGCCAGTACCCTTAGCGGGAGTGCCTACAATGAGCAGTTCTTC. This codes for CASTLSGSAYNEQFF.

This sequence joins TRBV6-5 and TRBJ2-5, with TRBD1 matching over 7 bases. There are 16 residues in the CDR3. V shed 0 bases and J 5 bases; nucleotides not matched to a gene: 9. Looked up from germline, CDR1 is MNHEY and CDR2 is SVGAGI. The CDR3 DNA sequence: TGTGCCAGCAGTTACTCGCGTAGCAGGGGACAGGAGACCCAGTACTTC. It yields the protein CASSYSRSRGQETQYF.

This clonotype was counted only a few times. The chain uses TRBV2 and TRBJ2-1; D remains unclear. Per germline, CDR1 SNHLY and CDR2 FYNNEI. The CDR3 spans 15 residues. Trimming stripped 5 bases from V and 0 bases from J, with 11 bases between. CDR3 in amino acids: CASSWALSSYNEQFF. Here the CDR3 DNA reads TGTGCCAGCAGTTGGGCTCTGAGCTCCTACAATGAGCAGTTCTTC.

This clonotype was seen more than once but under ten times. V and J are TRBV5-4 and TRBJ2-7; possible D gene TRBD1, 5 bases. The CDR3 is 12 amino acids. Trimming took 0 bases from V and 6 from J, leaving 7 bases between them. CDR1 is SGHNT, CDR2 YYREEE, per germline (reference sequence). The CDR3 here is CASSLGTGEQYF. The CDR3 DNA is TGTGCCAGCAGCTTGGGAACAGGCGAGCAGTACTTC.

CDR3 DNA sequence: TGTGACTCGGCACCCAGAGGCAATCAGCCCCAGCATTTT. Its translation is CDSAPRGNQPQHF. The chain combines TRBV27 with TRBJ1-5; no clear D. This CDR3 comprises 13 residues. Germline loops: CDR1 MNHEY, CDR2 SMNVEV (reference sequence).

This clonotype was counted between two and nine times. The CDR3 coding sequence is TGTGCCAGCAGTTACTGGAATAGCAATCAGCCCCAGCATTTT. It specifies CASSYWNSNQPQHF. The chain has TRBV6-2 or TRBV6-3 and TRBJ1-5; D gene unclear. V was cut by 1 base and J by 0 bases, with 4 bases left in between. The CDR3 loop spans 14 amino acids. Looked up from germline, CDR1 is MNHEY and CDR2 is SVGEGT.

This clonotype occurred a few times. CDR3 region: CASSTRLALQFF. The CDR3 DNA follows: TGTGCCAGCAGTACCCGACTAGCCCTCCAATTCTTC. The J gene is TRBJ2-1, the V gene TRBV2; TRBD2 agrees at 7 bases. The CDR3 length is 12 residues. The germline gives CDR1 SNHLY, CDR2 FYNNEI. With V trimmed by 5 bases and J by 16 bases, 11 bases remained unmatched.

This rearrangement joins TRBV15 to TRBJ1-5; D unresolved. The germline V gene has CDR1 LNHNV and CDR2 YYDKDF (reference sequence). The CDR3 is 17 amino acids. The V end lost 1 base, the J end lost 3 bases, and 16 bases lay between the germline ends. The CDR3 DNA is TGTGCCACCAGCAGAGGTCCCCGCACTGTAGACAATCAGCCCCAGCATTTT. It codes for CATSRGPRTVDNQPQHF.

The gene calls are TRBV6-1 and TRBJ1-2, with a possible D match to TRBD1 (6 bases). The CDR3 spans 17 residues. The V end lost 2 bases, the J end lost 4 bases, and 20 bases lay between the germline ends. The germline V gene encodes CDR1 MNHNS and CDR2 SASEGT. DNA for the CDR3: TGTGCCAGCAGTGAACCGGGACACACCCCAGGAGGCTATGGCTACACCTTC. Protein: CASSEPGHTPGGYGYTF.

The table lists this clonotype with a few counts. The rearrangement uses TRBV20-1 and TRBJ2-5, with 9 bases that match TRBD2. The V segment lost 5 bases and the J segment 4 bases; nucleotides outside the gene matches: 5. The CDR3 is 13 residues long. Germline CDR1 and CDR2: DFQATT and SNEGSKA (reference sequence). CDR3 amino acids: CSAPLAGAETQYF. The CDR3 coding sequence is TGCAGTGCTCCACTAGCGGGCGCAGAGACCCAGTACTTC.

This clonotype has a handful of counts. The rearrangement joins TRBV21-1 to TRBJ2-7; the D call in the table, TRBD1, was not verified against the DNA. TRBV21-1 is recorded as a pseudogene. This CDR3 is built from 13 residues. Here the CDR3 DNA reads TGTGCCAGCAGCAGAGCGGGGGGGCCCAGACAGTACTTC. It yields the protein CASSRAGGPRQYF.

Sample share makes this clonotype large. This sequence joins TRBV6-1 and TRBJ1-2; 10 nucleotides agree with TRBD1. This CDR3 region has 15 residues. Looked up from germline, CDR1 is MNHNS and CDR2 is SASEGT. The J segment lost 4 bases and the V segment lost 4 bases, leaving 6 bases of the junction unmatched. The CDR3 loop reads CASSVTTGGGYGYTF. The CDR3 DNA follows: TGTGCCAGCAGTGTTACGACAGGGGGCGGCTATGGCTACACCTTC.

This chain connects TRBV7-2 to TRBJ2-7; 9 nucleotides match TRBD1. Germline CDR1 is SGHTA and CDR2 is FQGNSA. V dropped 4 bases and J dropped 6; count of bases not matched to a gene: 7. The CDR3 runs to 14 residues. Here the CDR3 reads CASSYYTGGGEQYF. Written as DNA, the CDR3 is TGTGCCAGCAGCTATTACACAGGGGGCGGCGAGCAGTACTTC. Supplemented by reference TRBV7-2 and TRBJ2-7, the full variable domain reads GAGVSQSPSNKVTEKGKDVELRCDPISGHTALYWYRQSLGQGLEFLIYFQGNSAPDKSGLPSDRFSAERTGGSVSTLTIQRTQQEDSAVYLCASSYYTGGGEQYFGPGTRLTVT.

The chain carries TRBV18 and TRBJ2-3, with D tentatively TRBD1 or TRBD2 (5 bases each). Germline loops: CDR1 KGHSH, CDR2 LQKENI. This CDR3 has 16 residues. V gave up 1 base and J gave up 1 base, with 12 bases separating them. The chain's CDR3 is CASSPRDRRGTDTQYF. The CDR3 DNA reads TGTGCCAGCTCACCACGGGACCGAAGGGGCACAGATACGCAGTATTTT.

The gene calls are TRBV5-1 and TRBJ1-2; 7 nucleotides line up with TRBD1. The CDR3 has 16 residues. Trimming at V came to 3 bases and at J to 3 bases, leaving 11 bases not matched to a gene. Germline CDR1 and CDR2: SGHRS and YFSETQ. CDR3 residues: CASSSGQANFYYGYTF. As DNA, the CDR3 is TGCGCCAGCAGCTCCGGACAGGCCAATTTTTACTATGGCTACACCTTC.

The J gene is TRBJ2-1, the V gene TRBV27, with no clear D. V was pared by 7 bases and J by 0 bases, with 10 bases between. Germline-derived CDR1 and CDR2 are MNHEY and SMNVEV (reference sequence). This CDR3 comprises 14 residues. The CDR3 here is CASTPAPSYNEQFF. DNA of the CDR3: TGTGCCAGCACCCCAGCTCCCTCCTACAATGAGCAGTTCTTC.

This clonotype came up a few times. The chain combines TRBV6-1 with TRBJ2-4; 9 bases map to TRBD2. J lost 7 bases, V lost 6 bases, and 4 bases had no gene match. CDR1 MNHNS and CDR2 SASEGT come from the germline V gene. The CDR3 is 13 residues long. In nucleotides, the CDR3 is TGTGCCAGCAGGGCGGGAGGGGGTAACATTCAGTACTTC. Translation gives CASRAGGGNIQYF.

The genes are TRBV6-1 and TRBJ2-2, with TRBD2 as a possible D gene (5 bases). V lost 6 bases and J 2 bases, leaving 7 bases between the germline ends. This CDR3 has 13 amino acids. In germline, CDR1 is MNHNS, CDR2 SASEGT. Written as DNA, the CDR3 is TGTGCCAGCAGCGGACTCAACACCGGGGAGCTGTTTTTT. It is translated as CASSGLNTGELFF.

Only a few counts were recorded for this clonotype. The chain couples TRBV7-2 to TRBJ2-3; 10 nucleotides line up with TRBD2. From germline, CDR1 is SGHTA and CDR2 FQGNSA. The CDR3 sequence is 20 residues long. J was trimmed by 0 bases and V by 3 bases; bases with no gene match: 15. The CDR3 nucleotides are TGTGCCAGCAGCTTGGGGGTAGCGGGAGGCCATCTTCCTAGCACAGATACGCAGTATTTT. This sequence encodes CASSLGVAGGHLPSTDTQYF.

This clonotype appeared a few times. V usage is TRBV6-5 and J usage is TRBJ1-1, with D possibly matching TRBD1 (6 bases). V was shortened by 2 bases and J by 0 bases, with 13 bases between the two germline ends. The CDR3 has 16 residues. Germline V gives CDR1 MNHEY, CDR2 SVGAGI. The CDR3 loop is CASSYGGTFMNTEAFF. CDR3 bases: TGTGCCAGCAGTTACGGAGGGACATTCATGAACACTGAAGCTTTCTTT.

This sequence joins TRBV20-1 and TRBJ1-5, with D tentatively TRBD1 (6 bases). This CDR3 comprises 16 residues. Germline V gene lookup returns CDR1 DFQATT and CDR2 SNEGSKA (reference sequence). V was clipped by 0 bases and J by 2 bases, with 14 bases between them. The CDR3 sequence: CSARDFGGSGNQPQHF. DNA for the CDR3: TGCAGTGCTAGAGATTTCGGGGGCAGTGGCAATCAGCCCCAGCATTTT.

The rearrangement joins TRBV20-1 to TRBJ1-1; weak D call: TRBD1 (6 bases). There are 13 residues in the CDR3. Germline assignment: CDR1 DFQATT and CDR2 SNEGSKA (reference sequence). Between the trimmed V and J ends, which lost 3 bases and 4 bases, there was a span of 12 bases. CDR3 region: CSASTGMGTEAFF. The DNA for the CDR3 is TGCAGTGCTAGCACAGGGATGGGCACTGAAGCTTTCTTT.